Listed below are T cell receptor beta chains from one sample, sequenced in a study of T cell changes during pregnancy in multiple sclerosis. The protocol was immunoSEQ multiplex PCR, while the TCRdb copy is restricted to in-frame clones and leaves out a portion. Here the sample spans about 80,000 clones, 92% being singletons. The input for sequencing was peripheral blood, taken before pregnancy. The receptors come from a female donor with multiple sclerosis, enrolled in a pregnancy study. Each CDR3 is given with its conserved first and last residue. D genes are given only for firm matches. Rows may omit the clone size; those that give it use once, few, many or a size class.

J: TRBJ2-1
size: .
D: TRBD2
V: TRBV5-4
DNA: TGTGCCAGCAGCTTCGGGGGGGGTGTCGGCTACAATGAGCAGTTCTTC
CDR3: CASSFGGGVGYNEQFF

J: TRBJ1-2
size: .
D: .
V: TRBV6-1
DNA: TGTGCCAGCAGTGACGTCACCAGGCATGGCTACACCTTC
CDR3: CASSDVTRHGYTF

J: TRBJ2-7
size: .
D: TRBD2
V: TRBV9
DNA: TGTGCCAGCAGCGTAGATCAGGGACTACCCTACGAGCAGTACTTC
CDR3: CASSVDQGLPYEQYF

J: TRBJ2-4
size: .
D: .
V: TRBV27
DNA: TGTGCCAGCAGACGGGACGCCGCGGGGTATGGATTTCAGTACTTC
CDR3: CASRRDAAGYGFQYF

J: TRBJ1-1
size: .
D: .
V: TRBV18
DNA: TGTGCCAGCGCCCCAGGGGACACTGAAGCTTTCTTT
CDR3: CASAPGDTEAFF

J: TRBJ2-1
size: .
D: .
V: TRBV5-1
DNA: TGCGCCAGCAGCACACCCTTGGGGCCGGGCAATGAGCAGTTCTTC
CDR3: CASSTPLGPGNEQFF

J: TRBJ2-3
size: .
D: TRBD1
V: TRBV2
DNA: TGTGCCAGCAGGCCCTGGTTGGACAGGGACACAGATACGCAGTATTTT
CDR3: CASRPWLDRDTDTQYF

J: TRBJ2-3
size: .
D: TRBD2
V: TRBV4-1
DNA: TGCGCCAGCAGCCAAGTGGGACTAGCGGGGGGACTAGGAGATACGCAGTATTTT
CDR3: CASSQVGLAGGLGDTQYF

J: TRBJ2-3
size: once
D: .
V: TRBV9
DNA: TGTGCCAGCAGCCGAGGGGGGGCCGGCACAGATACGCAGTATTTT
CDR3: CASSRGGAGTDTQYF

J: TRBJ1-2
size: .
D: TRBD1
V: TRBV15
DNA: TGTGCCACCAGCAGAGATGGGGACAGGGGTTATGGCTACACCTTC
CDR3: CATSRDGDRGYGYTF

J: TRBJ2-2
size: .
D: TRBD2
V: TRBV7-3
DNA: TGTGCCAGCAGCCCGGGAGGGGGGTATGCCGGGGAGCTGTTTTTT
CDR3: CASSPGGGYAGELFF

J: TRBJ1-1
size: .
D: .
V: TRBV27
DNA: TGTGCCAGCAGACCACAGTGGCTGGTCACTGAAGCTTTCTTT
CDR3: CASRPQWLVTEAFF

J: TRBJ2-7
size: .
D: .
V: TRBV6-1
DNA: TGTGCCAGCAGTGAAGCGCTTCCCGGGGTTTACGAGCAGTACTTC
CDR3: CASSEALPGVYEQYF

J: TRBJ1-2
size: .
D: .
V: TRBV9
DNA: TGTGCCAGCAGCGTGACATTTAAAGATAACTATGGCTACACCTTC
CDR3: CASSVTFKDNYGYTF

J: TRBJ2-1
size: .
D: .
V: TRBV2
DNA: TGTGCCAGCCGGGGCGGGGTCACGGGCAATGAGCAGTTCTTC
CDR3: CASRGGVTGNEQFF

J: TRBJ2-3
size: .
D: .
V: TRBV9
DNA: TGTGCCAGCAGCGTAGGTGGGGGGGCCCCCACAGATACGCAGTATTTT
CDR3: CASSVGGGAPTDTQYF

J: TRBJ1-5
size: .
D: .
V: TRBV19
DNA: TGTGCCAGTAGTATGATTAAGGGAGGAGGGCCGAATCAGCCCCAGCATTTT
CDR3: CASSMIKGGGPNQPQHF

J: TRBJ2-7
size: .
D: .
V: TRBV5-3
DNA: TGTGCCAGAAGCGAAGAGATCACGGGGGTCAACGAGCAGTACTTC
CDR3: CARSEEITGVNEQYF

J: TRBJ1-6
size: .
D: TRBD1
V: TRBV9
DNA: TGTGCCAGCAGCGTCGGGACAGTGAATTCACCCCTCCACTTT
CDR3: CASSVGTVNSPLHF

J: TRBJ2-3
size: .
D: TRBD2
V: TRBV7-3
DNA: TGTGCCAGCAGCTTAGCGGGGGGCACAGATACGCAGTATTTT
CDR3: CASSLAGGTDTQYF

J: TRBJ1-1
size: .
D: .
V: TRBV7-8
DNA: TGTGCCAGCAGCTTAGCAGGGGCTGAAGCTTTCTTT
CDR3: CASSLAGAEAFF

J: TRBJ2-5
size: .
D: .
V: TRBV7-6
DNA: TGTGCCAGCAGCCCGACTCTAAGGGGGACGGGAGAGACCCAGTACTTC
CDR3: CASSPTLRGTGETQYF

J: TRBJ1-5
size: .
D: TRBD1
V: TRBV5-6
DNA: TGTGCCAGCAGCTCACAGACAGGGTTCAGTGGCAATCAGCCCCAGCATTTT
CDR3: CASSSQTGFSGNQPQHF

J: TRBJ2-7
size: .
D: .
V: TRBV5-5
DNA: TGTGCCAGCAGCTCGTCAGGGTTAGACTCCTACGAGCAGTACTTC
CDR3: CASSSSGLDSYEQYF

J: TRBJ1-1
size: .
D: .
V: TRBV2
DNA: TGTGCCAGCAGTGAAGGCTTTGGCAGGGTTGAAGCTTTCTTT
CDR3: CASSEGFGRVEAFF

J: TRBJ2-7
size: .
D: .
V: TRBV18
DNA: TGTGCCAGCTCACCAGAAGGGCGAGGGATGAGAGAGCAGTACTTC
CDR3: CASSPEGRGMREQYF

J: TRBJ2-3
size: .
D: TRBD2
V: TRBV4-2
DNA: TGTGCCAGCAGCCAAGATCGGTCTAGCGGGGGAAATACGCAGTATTTT
CDR3: CASSQDRSSGGNTQYF

J: TRBJ1-6
size: .
D: TRBD1
V: TRBV2
DNA: TGTGCCAGCAGATACGCGGGGACAGGGAATTCACCCCTCCACTTT
CDR3: CASRYAGTGNSPLHF

J: TRBJ1-2
size: .
D: TRBD1
V: TRBV18
DNA: TGTGCCAGCTCACCAGCGGGACAGGGGTTAAACTATGGCTACACCTTC
CDR3: CASSPAGQGLNYGYTF

J: TRBJ1-1
size: .
D: .
V: TRBV15
DNA: TGTGCCACCAGCAGAGATCTCAAGGGAGGCTCTGAAGCTTTCTTT
CDR3: CATSRDLKGGSEAFF

J: TRBJ1-5
size: many
D: .
V: TRBV27
DNA: TGTGCCAGCAGTTTAAGGTCGGGACAGCCCCAGCATTTT
CDR3: CASSLRSGQPQHF

J: TRBJ1-1
size: .
D: TRBD1
V: TRBV7-9
DNA: TGTGCCAGCAGCCCCCGGACAGGGCCTGAAGCTTTCTTT
CDR3: CASSPRTGPEAFF

J: TRBJ2-1
size: .
D: TRBD2
V: TRBV11-3
DNA: TGTGCCAGCAGCTTTAGCGGGGAAGGGATTAATGAGCAGTTCTTC
CDR3: CASSFSGEGINEQFF

J: TRBJ1-2
size: .
D: .
V: TRBV4-1
DNA: TGCGCCAGCAGCCAAGATCTCAGCAGCCCCGTGGAGGGCTACACCTTC
CDR3: CASSQDLSSPVEGYTF

J: TRBJ1-1
size: .
D: .
V: TRBV19
DNA: TGTGCCAGTAGTCCGGGAGCCGTCACTGAAGCTTTCTTT
CDR3: CASSPGAVTEAFF

J: TRBJ2-3
size: once
D: .
V: TRBV2
DNA: TGTGCCAGCCATCCCCCACCAGGTCAGGGCGACACAGATACGCAGTATTTT
CDR3: CASHPPPGQGDTDTQYF

J: TRBJ1-5
size: .
D: TRBD1
V: TRBV6-5
DNA: TGTGCCAGCAGTTACTCGCCGGGACAGACGAATCAGCCCCAGCATTTT
CDR3: CASSYSPGQTNQPQHF